The 9 T cell receptor beta chains below all came from one sample that was sequenced in a study of control samples from healthy donors and cancer patients. The repertoire was sequenced with immunoSEQ multiplex PCR; TCRdb's copy has only in-frame clones and lacks some. The table records around 49,000 clones, more than 70% of them present only once. The sample consisted of PBMCs. These receptors were collected from a man aged 35 to 55 with colorectal cancer.

This clone was observed once. J is TRBJ1-2 and V is TRBV2, with TRBD1 matching over 8 bases. The V gene's germline CDR1 is SNHLY and CDR2 FYNNEI. The junction had 4 bases not matched to a gene; V was cut back by 1 base and J by 6 bases. The CDR3 consists of 14 residues. DNA of the CDR3: TGTGCCAGCAGTGAAGAATCAGGGGGCCATGGCTACACCTTC. Its translation: CASSEESGGHGYTF.

The chain is built from TRBV5-1 and TRBJ1-1, with 9 bases aligning to TRBD1. There are 14 residues in the CDR3. Germline V gene sequence: CDR1 SGHRS, CDR2 YFSETQ. Germline trimming cut 2 bases from V and 6 bases from J; bases unmatched to any gene: 5. The CDR3 loop is CASSFGQGMAEAFF. The CDR3 DNA reads TGCGCCAGCAGCTTCGGACAGGGGATGGCTGAAGCTTTCTTT.

This clone was recorded only once. The gene calls are TRBV9 and TRBJ2-3, with D maybe TRBD1 (6 bases). V shed 3 bases and J shed 0 bases, with 14 bases lying between them. CDR1 is SGDLS and CDR2 is YYNGEE in the germline V gene. The CDR3 is 16 amino acids. The DNA of the CDR3 is TGTGCCAGCAGCGCTCTACAGGGATCTAGCACAGATACGCAGTATTTT. As protein: CASSALQGSSTDTQYF.

The chain combines TRBV9 with TRBJ1-1, with D hard to call. This CDR3 region has 15 residues. V dropped 0 bases and J dropped 4 bases, with 13 bases sitting between them. Germline CDR1 is SGDLS and CDR2 is YYNGEE. CDR3 sequence: CASSVGHSGGTEAFF. In DNA form, the CDR3 reads TGTGCCAGCAGCGTAGGGCATTCCGGCGGCACTGAAGCTTTCTTT. Supplemented by reference TRBV9 and TRBJ1-1, the full variable domain reads DSGVTQTPKHLITATGQRVTLRCSPRSGDLSVYWYQQSLDQGLQFLIQYYNGEERAKGNILERFSAQQFPDLHSELNLSSLELGDSALYFCASSVGHSGGTEAFFGQGTRLTVV.

This clone showed up just once. Here the CDR3 reads CASSSLAGGFETQYF. CDR3 bases: TGTGCCAGCAGCTCCCTAGCGGGAGGATTCGAGACCCAGTACTTC. This chain joins TRBV7-6 and TRBJ2-5; 11 nucleotides align to TRBD2. The V gene's germline CDR1 is SGHVS and CDR2 FNYEAQ. The CDR3 has 15 amino acids. J lost 5 bases, V lost 4 bases, and 6 bases had no gene match.

The chain joins TRBV6-2 or TRBV6-3 to TRBJ2-1, with 9 bases that match TRBD2. The V segment lost 2 bases and the J segment 5 bases; nucleotides outside the gene matches: 4. There are 15 residues in the CDR3. Per germline, CDR1 MNHEY and CDR2 SVGEGT. CDR3 DNA sequence: TGTGCCAGCAGTTACGAGGCTAGCGGGGACAATGAGCAGTTCTTC. Translated: CASSYEASGDNEQFF.

The genes are TRBV5-6 and TRBJ1-2; possible D gene TRBD1, 6 bases. Germline CDR1 SGHDT, CDR2 YYEEEE. With 4 bases removed from V and 2 bases from J, the gap between germline ends came to 9 bases. CDR3 size: 13 residues. In DNA form, the CDR3 reads TGTGCCAGCAGCACGGGGACAAACTATGGCTACACCTTC. Residues: CASSTGTNYGYTF.

The chain uses TRBV6-5 and TRBJ2-1; 13 nucleotides agree with TRBD2. Germline V gene sequence: CDR1 MNHEY, CDR2 SVGAGI. Trimming took 0 bases from V and 8 from J; bases not matched to a gene: 4. The CDR3 sequence is 16 residues long. DNA of the CDR3: TGTGCCAGCAGTTACTCCTGGACTAGCGGGAGATATGAGCAGTTCTTC. Translating gives CASSYSWTSGRYEQFF.

The chain links TRBV7-2 to TRBJ1-6; 8 bases match TRBD1. V shed 2 bases, J shed 9 bases, and the junction held 9 bases outside the gene matches. The CDR3 spans 16 residues. CDR1 SGHTA and CDR2 FQGNSA come from the germline V gene. CDR3 region: CASSLTGQGWSSPLHF. The CDR3 coding sequence is TGTGCCAGCAGCTTAACCGGACAGGGATGGAGTTCACCCCTCCACTTT.